This T cell receptor beta chain stems from a study of CD8+ T cells in alopecia areata. V was clipped by 4 bases and J by 1 base, with 13 bases between them. CDR1 is MGHDK, CDR2 SYGVNS, per germline. The CDR3 is 15 residues long. Sequencing templates came from extracted RNA that was reverse transcribed into cDNA. Only in-frame clones appear in the TCRdb table, and some are missing; sequencing was by immunoSEQ multiplex PCR. This sample has approximately 200,000 clones, with over 40% found just once. There are a few counts of this clone. Stated treatment: oral pan-JAK inhibitor, 5-10 mg twice daily. Sample: CD4+ T cells sorted from blood, taken around week 36, from a patient treated with tofacitinib. This chain links TRBV25-1 with TRBJ2-5, with D possibly TRBD1 on 6 matching bases. The source is a human donor with alopecia areata. The CDR3 DNA reads TGTGCCAGCAGTGGACTTGACAGGTTCCAAGAGACCCAGTACTTC. Translating gives CASSGLDRFQETQYF.